This entry describes one T cell receptor (beta chain). Its antigen is currently unknown. The source of the sample is a study of CD8+ T cells in alopecia areata. V shed 0 bases and J shed 5 bases, with 14 bases lying between them. CDR1 and CDR2 (germline): LGHNA, YSLEER. The CDR3 consists of 16 residues. cDNA serving as the sequencing template came from extracted, reverse transcribed RNA. Clones were sequenced by immunoSEQ multiplex PCR, and TCRdb holds only the in-frame ones, with some missing. This sample carries 100,000 to 140,000 clones, roughly 84% of them seen once, and the ten largest clones take around a quarter. Study-level points and caveats: TCR sharing across patients was less clear than in mice, possibly HLA-related.

Indicated treatment: oral pan-JAK inhibitor, 5-10 mg twice daily. Starting from PBMCs, sorting isolated CD4+ and CD8+ T cells. The rearrangement links TRBV4-3 to TRBJ2-1; the D gene could be TRBD1 or TRBD2 (6 bases each). This clonotype originated in a human donor with alopecia areata. The input for sequencing was CD8+ T cells sorted from blood, taken at week 24, from a patient treated with tofacitinib. CDR3 coding DNA: TGCGCCAGCAGCCAAGATCCCCCGGGGGCCAACAATGAGCAGTTCTTC. It is translated as CASSQDPPGANNEQFF.